This entry lists 32 T cell receptor beta chains sequenced from one sample in a study of a mutant IDH1 vaccine in newly diagnosed glioma. Time point in this sample: week 11, during vaccination. Every vaccination contained 300 ug of the mutant IDH1 20-mer peptide and was paired with topical imiquimod. Sequencing used immunoSEQ multiplex PCR; TCRdb keeps in-frame clones, though not all of them. The table records tens of thousands of clones, about nine tenths of them present only once. Their antigen targets remain unknown. The source material was PBMCs, sampled from a glioma patient whose treatment included an IDH1 peptide vaccine. Every receptor here comes from a woman in her thirties or forties with glioma.

V gene TRBV5-1 combines with J gene TRBJ2-5; 7 nucleotides match TRBD1. This CDR3 spans 16 amino acids. From germline, CDR1 is SGHRS and CDR2 YFSETQ. V was pared by 0 bases and J by 1 base, with 6 bases of the junction left unmatched. The CDR3 region is CASSLGQGSVQETQYF. Written as DNA, the CDR3 is TGCGCCAGCAGCTTGGGACAGGGTTCGGTCCAAGAGACCCAGTACTTC. The full variable domain, in which reference TRBV5-1 and TRBJ2-5 provide the parts outside the CDR3, is KAGVTQTPRYLIKTRGQQVTLSCSPISGHRSVSWYQQTPGQGLQFLFEYFSETQRNKGNFPGRFSGRQFSNSRSEMNVSTLELGDSALYLCASSLGQGSVQETQYFGPGTRLLVL.

CDR3 amino acids: CASSRTGLATYEQYF. The CDR3 nucleotides read TGTGCCAGCAGCCGCACGGGACTAGCGACGTACGAGCAGTACTTC. The V call is TRBV28, the J call TRBJ2-7; 10 nucleotides match TRBD2. From germline, CDR1 is MDHEN and CDR2 SYDVKM. Trimming removed 6 bases from V and 4 bases from J; junction bases left unmatched: 9. This CDR3 is built from 15 residues.

J is TRBJ1-1 and V is TRBV10-3; D ambiguous. Trimming shortened V by 10 bases and J by 8 bases, and 14 bases separated the two germline ends. Germline CDR1 ENHRY, CDR2 SYGVKD. This CDR3 spans 11 amino acids. CDR3 sequence reads: CATSPKGEAFF. In DNA form, the CDR3 reads TGTGCCACCTCACCGAAGGGAGAAGCTTTCTTT.

The chain recombines TRBV11-2 with TRBJ1-1, with D uncertain. This CDR3 has 12 residues. Germline V gives CDR1 SGHAT, CDR2 FQNNGV. Trimming cost V 5 bases and J 1 base, with 5 bases left between them. CDR3 DNA sequence: TGTGCCAGCAGCCGACAGAACACTGAAGCTTTCTTT. It translates to CASSRQNTEAFF.

V is TRBV6-5 and J is TRBJ1-1, with 7 bases fitting TRBD1. This CDR3 spans 15 amino acids. CDR1 and CDR2 (germline): MNHEY, SVGAGI. With V trimmed by 2 bases and J by 2 bases, 5 bases remained unmatched. CDR3 bases: TGTGCCAGCAGTTACGCAGAGGGGGCAAACACTGAAGCTTTCTTT. It specifies CASSYAEGANTEAFF.

The gene calls are TRBV19 and TRBJ2-3, with 7 bases that match TRBD1. The J segment lost 4 bases and the V segment lost 3 bases, leaving 10 bases of the junction unmatched. The CDR3 consists of 16 residues. Germline CDR1 LNHDA, CDR2 SQIVND (reference sequence). CDR3 in amino acids: CASSMERGRVADTQYF. In nucleotides, the CDR3 is TGTGCCAGTAGTATGGAGAGGGGGCGGGTCGCAGATACGCAGTATTTT.

To note about this clone: This specimen includes other DNA sequences encoding the same CDR3. The rearrangement joins TRBV6-5 to TRBJ2-7, with 7 bases identical to TRBD1. J gave up 4 bases and V 0 bases, and 6 bases lay outside the gene matches. Germline lookup yields CDR1 MNHEY and CDR2 SVGAGI. The CDR3 is 15 amino acids. CDR3 in DNA: TGTGCCAGCAGTTACTCGAGAACAGGGGCATACGAGCAGTACTTC. This sequence encodes CASSYSRTGAYEQYF.

The chain combines TRBV5-1 with TRBJ1-2, with unresolved D. CDR3 length equals 13 residues. Per germline, CDR1 SGHRS and CDR2 YFSETQ. V lost 4 bases and J lost 5, with 12 bases in between. The CDR3: CASSGDGSYGYTF. The DNA for the CDR3 is TGCGCCAGCAGCGGAGACGGTTCATATGGCTACACCTTC.

The chain employs TRBV2 and TRBJ2-5; 7 bases agree with TRBD2. Germline-derived CDR1 and CDR2 are SNHLY and FYNNEI. The CDR3 contains 16 residues. V gave up 1 base and J gave up 5 bases; unmatched junction bases: 10. CDR3 sequence: CASSEVLADGTETQYF. The CDR3 coding sequence is TGTGCCAGCAGTGAAGTCCTAGCGGACGGCACGGAGACCCAGTACTTC.

This clone came up once. This chain uses TRBV6-5 with TRBJ2-7; possible D gene TRBD1, 6 bases. The CDR3 spans 14 residues. From germline, CDR1 is MNHEY and CDR2 SVGAGI. The V and J ends lost 0 bases and 4 bases respectively, with 10 bases between them. The CDR3 bases are TGTGCCAGCAGTTACTCTGGACAGCCTTACGAGCAGTACTTC. It encodes CASSYSGQPYEQYF.

J is TRBJ1-2 and V is TRBV18; D remains ambiguous. Germline V gene lookup returns CDR1 KGHSH and CDR2 LQKENI. The V end was cut by 3 bases, the J end by 6 bases, with 11 bases between. CDR3 size: 13 residues. CDR3 DNA: TGTGCCAGCTCACCCCCGGGAGTTCATGGCTACACCTTC. The encoded protein is CASSPPGVHGYTF.

CDR3 loop: CASSQTHSPSTDTQYF. Written as DNA, the CDR3 is TGTGCCAGCAGCCAAACCCACAGTCCTAGCACAGATACGCAGTATTTT. The chain couples TRBV5-6 to TRBJ2-3; D ambiguous. Trimming took 4 bases from V and 0 from J, leaving 15 bases between them. This CDR3 comprises 16 residues. Per germline, CDR1 SGHDT and CDR2 YYEEEE.

The chain links TRBV7-2 to TRBJ1-2; tentatively, D is TRBD1 (5 bases). V dropped 1 base and J dropped 8 bases, with 11 bases sitting between them. This CDR3 has 13 amino acids. CDR1 is SGHTA, CDR2 FQGNSA, per germline. The CDR3 protein is CASSLVREYGYTF. CDR3 in DNA: TGTGCCAGCAGCTTAGTCAGGGAATACGGCTACACCTTC.

The chain couples TRBV6-5 to TRBJ1-2; D remains ambiguous. Germline V gene sequence: CDR1 MNHEY, CDR2 SVGAGI. Trimming cost V 3 bases and J 3 bases, with 8 bases left between them. CDR3 length equals 13 residues. The CDR3 loop reads CASSYQGYYGYTF. In DNA form, the CDR3 reads TGTGCCAGCAGTTATCAAGGGTACTATGGCTACACCTTC.

The V and J genes are TRBV4-1 and TRBJ1-1, with 8 bases aligning to TRBD1. The germline V gene has CDR1 MGHRA and CDR2 YSYEKL. The V gene end was trimmed by 1 base and the J gene end by 2 bases; junction bases not matched to a gene: 6. The CDR3 totals 16 residues. The CDR3 coding sequence is TGCGCCAGCAGCCAAGCATTCCAGGGGGCCAACACTGAAGCTTTCTTT. Translated, it gives CASSQAFQGANTEAFF.

The chain has TRBV27 and TRBJ2-2; D call uncertain. V shed 6 bases and J shed 0 bases, with 14 bases lying between them. Germline V CDR1 and CDR2: MNHEY, SMNVEV (reference sequence). This CDR3 spans 16 amino acids. The CDR3 DNA reads TGTGCCAGCAGACCCCTGGCAGGCTCGAACACCGGGGAGCTGTTTTTT. Its translation: CASRPLAGSNTGELFF.

This clone was counted once. This chain connects TRBV30 to TRBJ2-7, with 7 nucleotides matching TRBD2. The germline V gene encodes CDR1 GTSNPN and CDR2 SVGIG (reference sequence). The length of the CDR3 is 13 residues. Trimming cost V 2 bases and J 4 bases; bases outside gene matches: 5. CDR3 in amino acids: CAWSLAGGYEQYF. For the CDR3, the DNA is TGTGCCTGGAGTTTAGCGGGTGGTTACGAGCAGTACTTC.

The rearrangement links TRBV29-1 to TRBJ2-7, with 11 bases fitting TRBD1. Germline CDR1 and CDR2: SQVTM and ANQGSEA. This CDR3 spans 15 amino acids. V trimming: 0 bases; J trimming: 3 bases; junction bases outside the gene matches: 4. This CDR3 reads CSVEDRDRGFYEQYF. The CDR3 DNA is TGCAGCGTTGAAGATCGGGACAGGGGGTTCTACGAGCAGTACTTC.

V gene TRBV7-2 combines with J gene TRBJ2-2, with D possibly TRBD1 on 6 matching bases. The CDR3 is 15 amino acids. V lost 5 bases, J lost 0 bases, and 10 bases lay in between. Germline assignment: CDR1 SGHTA and CDR2 FQGNSA. CDR3 residues: CASSLGHTNTGELFF. The CDR3 DNA reads TGTGCCAGCAGCCTGGGACACACGAACACCGGGGAGCTGTTTTTT.

The J gene is TRBJ2-3, the V gene TRBV20-1; D call uncertain. CDR3 size: 10 residues. Trimming removed 7 bases at V and 5 bases at J, with 7 bases between. The germline V gene has CDR1 DFQATT and CDR2 SNEGSKA (reference sequence). The CDR3 reads CSGKRDTQYF. In DNA, the CDR3 is TGCAGTGGGAAGCGAGATACGCAGTATTTT.

This chain connects TRBV6-5 to TRBJ1-1, with D tentatively TRBD1 (5 bases). Germline loops: CDR1 MNHEY, CDR2 SVGAGI. V dropped 7 bases and J dropped 3 bases, with 6 bases sitting between them. This CDR3 is built from 11 residues. The CDR3 sequence is CASTGDTEAFF. In DNA, the CDR3 is TGTGCCAGCACGGGGGACACTGAAGCTTTCTTT.

This sequence joins TRBV14 and TRBJ1-1, with D hard to call. Germline V gives CDR1 SGHDN, CDR2 FVKESK. The CDR3 spans 14 residues. The V gene lost 0 bases and the J gene lost 2 bases, with 7 bases spanning the gap. The CDR3 spells CASSQEWANTEAFF. The CDR3, as DNA: TGTGCCAGCAGCCAAGAGTGGGCCAACACTGAAGCTTTCTTT.

A few counts support this clone. The sample contains more than one DNA sequence encoding this CDR3. This sequence joins TRBV7-8 and TRBJ2-7, with TRBD1 identical over 12 bases. The ends lost 5 bases at V and 4 bases at J; junction bases unmatched: 3. Germline CDR1 and CDR2: SGHVS and FQNEAQ. The CDR3 sequence is 14 residues long. CDR3 residues: CASSVGQGAYEQYF. The CDR3 DNA reads TGTGCCAGCAGCGTGGGACAGGGGGCATACGAGCAGTACTTC.

The chain couples TRBV6-4 to TRBJ1-5; maybe TRBD1 (5 bases). CDR1 and CDR2 from the germline V gene are MRHNA and SNTAGT. V dropped 6 bases and J dropped 0 bases, with 15 bases sitting between them. The CDR3 is 16 amino acids. The CDR3 DNA reads TGTGCCAGCAGGAGATCAGGGTCCCATAGCAATCAGCCCCAGCATTTT. Translated, it gives CASRRSGSHSNQPQHF.

There are a few counts of this clone. J is TRBJ1-1 and V is TRBV2; D possibly corresponds to TRBD1 (6 bases). The ends were cut back, 6 bases at V and 0 bases at J, with 11 bases in the middle. The germline CDR1 and CDR2 sequences are SNHLY and FYNNEI. The CDR3 covers 14 residues. In DNA, the CDR3 is TGTGCCAGCAGGGATCAGGGGATGAACACTGAAGCTTTCTTT. Translated: CASRDQGMNTEAFF.

In nucleotides, the CDR3 is TGTGCCAGCAGCTATGGACAGGGGACTGGAAACACCATATATTTT. This gives the protein CASSYGQGTGNTIYF. This rearrangement joins TRBV5-4 to TRBJ1-3; 9 nucleotides match TRBD1. The ends lost 3 bases at V and 2 bases at J; junction bases unmatched: 3. This CDR3 region has 15 residues. The V gene's germline CDR1 is SGHNT and CDR2 YYREEE (reference sequence).

J is TRBJ2-2 and V is TRBV7-2, with TRBD2 matching 15 bases. This CDR3 region has 15 residues. J gave up 7 bases and V 5 bases, and 2 bases lay outside the gene matches. CDR1 is SGHTA and CDR2 is FQGNSA in the germline V gene. The CDR3: CASSGTSGGHGELFF. CDR3 bases: TGTGCCAGCAGCGGGACTAGCGGGGGGCACGGGGAGCTGTTTTTT.

The CDR3 nucleotides are TGTGCCAGCAGTGAGACTAGCGGCTCCTACGAGCAGTACTTC. It yields the protein CASSETSGSYEQYF. The chain employs TRBV27 and TRBJ2-7; 9 bases are a match to TRBD2. Losses at the gene ends were 5 bases for V and 0 bases for J; bases not matched to a gene: 2. Germline V gives CDR1 MNHEY, CDR2 SMNVEV (reference sequence). CDR3 length: 14 residues.

V usage is TRBV5-4 and J usage is TRBJ1-2; D unresolved. CDR3 length equals 15 residues. The V end lost 3 bases, the J end lost 3 bases, and 15 bases lay between the germline ends. Germline loops: CDR1 SGHNT, CDR2 YYREEE (reference sequence). In nucleotides, the CDR3 is TGTGCCAGCAGCTCGGGTCCTTTGACTTACTATGGCTACACCTTC. This encodes CASSSGPLTYYGYTF.

The chain couples TRBV5-7 to TRBJ1-2; D possibly corresponds to TRBD1 (6 bases). TRBV5-7 falls under the ORF class, with uncertain function. The germline V and J ends were trimmed by 3 bases and 7 bases, with 16 bases remaining between them. CDR3 size: 14 residues. This chain's CDR3 is CASSYPRQAFGYTF. The CDR3 DNA sequence: TGTGCCAGCAGCTACCCTAGACAGGCATTTGGCTACACCTTC.

This chain uses TRBV7-9 with TRBJ2-7, with a weak D call TRBD2 (6 bases). V was cut by 0 bases and J by 4 bases, with 7 bases left in between. This CDR3 is built from 13 residues. The germline V gene encodes CDR1 SEHNR and CDR2 FQNEAQ (reference sequence). The CDR3 sequence: CASSLAGGYEQYF. CDR3 nucleotides: TGTGCCAGCAGCTTAGCGGGAGGATACGAGCAGTACTTC.

This chain connects TRBV15 to TRBJ1-2; D not certain. This CDR3 is built from 13 residues. The germline V gene encodes CDR1 LNHNV and CDR2 YYDKDF (reference sequence). The V end lost 5 bases, the J end lost 2 bases, and 9 bases lay between the germline ends. DNA for the CDR3: TGTGCCACCAGCTCTACACAGAACTATGGCTACACCTTC. It translates to CATSSTQNYGYTF.